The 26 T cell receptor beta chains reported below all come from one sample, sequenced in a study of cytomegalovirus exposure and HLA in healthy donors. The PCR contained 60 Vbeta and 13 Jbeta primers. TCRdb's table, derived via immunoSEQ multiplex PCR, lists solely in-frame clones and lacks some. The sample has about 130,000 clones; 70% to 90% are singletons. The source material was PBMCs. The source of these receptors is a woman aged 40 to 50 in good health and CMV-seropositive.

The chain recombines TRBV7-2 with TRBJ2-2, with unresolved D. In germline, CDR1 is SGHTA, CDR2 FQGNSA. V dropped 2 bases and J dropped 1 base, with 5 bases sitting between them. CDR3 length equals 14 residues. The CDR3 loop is CASSLFKNTGELFF. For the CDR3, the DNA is TGTGCCAGCAGCTTATTTAAGAACACCGGGGAGCTGTTTTTT.

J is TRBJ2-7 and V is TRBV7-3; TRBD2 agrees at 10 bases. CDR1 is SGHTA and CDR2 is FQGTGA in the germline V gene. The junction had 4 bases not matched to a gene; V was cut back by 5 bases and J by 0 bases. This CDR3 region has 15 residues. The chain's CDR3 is CASSLSGRDSYEQYF. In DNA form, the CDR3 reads TGTGCCAGCAGCCTCAGCGGGAGGGACTCCTACGAGCAGTACTTC.

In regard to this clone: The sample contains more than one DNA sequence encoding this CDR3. The CDR3 coding sequence is TGTGCCAGCAGCTTAGGTAGGACGGGGGGCTCCGAGCAGTACTTC. Translated: CASSLGRTGGSEQYF. V usage is TRBV13 and J usage is TRBJ2-7; possible D gene TRBD2, 7 bases. The V end was cut by 0 bases, the J end by 6 bases, with 15 bases between. The CDR3 has 15 amino acids. In germline, CDR1 is PRHDT, CDR2 FYEKMQ (reference sequence).

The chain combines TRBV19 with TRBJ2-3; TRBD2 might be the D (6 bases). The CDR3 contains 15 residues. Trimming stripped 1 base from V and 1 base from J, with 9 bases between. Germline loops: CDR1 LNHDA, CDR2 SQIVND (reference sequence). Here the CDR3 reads CASSIARRGTDTQYF. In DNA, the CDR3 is TGTGCCAGTAGTATAGCGAGGAGGGGCACAGATACGCAGTATTTT.

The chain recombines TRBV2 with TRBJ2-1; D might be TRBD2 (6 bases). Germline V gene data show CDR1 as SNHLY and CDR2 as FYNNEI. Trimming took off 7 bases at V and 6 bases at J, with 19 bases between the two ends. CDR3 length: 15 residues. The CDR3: CASNLIAAPGNEQFF. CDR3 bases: TGTGCCAGCAATTTAATAGCGGCCCCGGGCAATGAGCAGTTCTTC.

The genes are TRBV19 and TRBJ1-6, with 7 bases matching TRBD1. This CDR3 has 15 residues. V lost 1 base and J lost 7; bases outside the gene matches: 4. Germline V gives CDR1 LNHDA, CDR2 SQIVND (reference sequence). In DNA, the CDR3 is TGTGCCAGTAGTATAGGTACAGGGGACAATTCACCCCTCCACTTT. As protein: CASSIGTGDNSPLHF.

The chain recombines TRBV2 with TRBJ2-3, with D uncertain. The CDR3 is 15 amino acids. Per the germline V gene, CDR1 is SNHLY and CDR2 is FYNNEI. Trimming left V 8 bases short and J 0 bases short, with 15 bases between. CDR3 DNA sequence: TGTGCCAGCGAAGAGATGATCCTTAGCACAGATACGCAGTATTTT. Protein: CASEEMILSTDTQYF.

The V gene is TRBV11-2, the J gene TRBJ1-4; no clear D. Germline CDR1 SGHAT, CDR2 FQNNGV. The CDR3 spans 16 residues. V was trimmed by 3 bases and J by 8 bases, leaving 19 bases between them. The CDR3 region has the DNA TGTGCCAGCAGCTTTGGGAGCGCCCGGCTGCGGGAAAAACTGTTTTTT. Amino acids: CASSFGSARLREKLFF.

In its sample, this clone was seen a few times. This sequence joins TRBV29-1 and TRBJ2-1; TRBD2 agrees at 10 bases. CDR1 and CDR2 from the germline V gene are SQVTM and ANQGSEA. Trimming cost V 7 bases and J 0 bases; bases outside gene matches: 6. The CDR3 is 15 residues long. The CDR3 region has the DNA TGCAGCGCATCGGGACTAGCGACCTCCTACAATGAGCAGTTCTTC. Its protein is CSASGLATSYNEQFF.

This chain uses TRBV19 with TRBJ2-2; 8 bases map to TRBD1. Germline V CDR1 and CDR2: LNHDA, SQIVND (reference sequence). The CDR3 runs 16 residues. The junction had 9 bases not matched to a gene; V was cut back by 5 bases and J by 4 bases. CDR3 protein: CASSPGQGLITGELFF. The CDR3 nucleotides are TGTGCCAGTAGTCCTGGACAGGGATTAATCACCGGGGAGCTGTTTTTT.

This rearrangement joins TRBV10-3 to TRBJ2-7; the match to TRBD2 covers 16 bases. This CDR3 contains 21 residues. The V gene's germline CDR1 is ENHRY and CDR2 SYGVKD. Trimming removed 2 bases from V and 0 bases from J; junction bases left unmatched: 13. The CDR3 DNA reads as TGTGCCATCAGTGAGGCGGGACTAGCGGGAGGGAAGCGCTCCGGCTCCTACGAGCAGTACTTC. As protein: CAISEAGLAGGKRSGSYEQYF.

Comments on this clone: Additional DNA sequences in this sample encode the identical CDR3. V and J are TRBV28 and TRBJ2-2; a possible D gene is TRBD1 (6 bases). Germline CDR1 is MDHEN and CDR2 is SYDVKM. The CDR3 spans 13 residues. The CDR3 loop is CASHRVDTGELFF. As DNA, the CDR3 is TGTGCTAGCCACAGGGTTGACACCGGGGAGCTGTTTTTT.

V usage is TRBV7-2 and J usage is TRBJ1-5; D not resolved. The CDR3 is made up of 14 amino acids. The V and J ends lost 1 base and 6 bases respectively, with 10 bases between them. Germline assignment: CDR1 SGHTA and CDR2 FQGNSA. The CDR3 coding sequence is TGTGCCAGCAGCTTAGGAGGGTGGGGTCAGCCCCAGCATTTT. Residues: CASSLGGWGQPQHF. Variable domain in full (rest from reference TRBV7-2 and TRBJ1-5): GAGVSQSPSNKVTEKGKDVELRCDPISGHTALYWYRQSLGQGLEFLIYFQGNSAPDKSGLPSDRFSAERTGGSVSTLTIQRTQQEDSAVYLCASSLGGWGQPQHFGDGTRLSIL.

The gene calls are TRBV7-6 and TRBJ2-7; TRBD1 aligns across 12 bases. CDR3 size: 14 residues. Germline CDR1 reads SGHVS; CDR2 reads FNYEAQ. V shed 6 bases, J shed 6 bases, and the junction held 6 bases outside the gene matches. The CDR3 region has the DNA TGTGCCAGCAGTCGGGGACAGGGGGCCGTCGAGCAGTACTTC. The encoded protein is CASSRGQGAVEQYF.

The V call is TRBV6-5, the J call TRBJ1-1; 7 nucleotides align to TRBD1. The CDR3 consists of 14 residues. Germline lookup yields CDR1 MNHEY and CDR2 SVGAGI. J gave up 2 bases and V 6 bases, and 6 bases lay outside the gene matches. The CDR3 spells CASRTGAGNTEAFF. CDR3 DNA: TGTGCCAGCAGAACAGGGGCGGGCAACACTGAAGCTTTCTTT.

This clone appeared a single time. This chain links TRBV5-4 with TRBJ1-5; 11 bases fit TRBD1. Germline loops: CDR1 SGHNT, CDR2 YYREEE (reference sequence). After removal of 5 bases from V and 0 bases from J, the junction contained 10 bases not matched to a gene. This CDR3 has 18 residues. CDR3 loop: CASSSGTGGLYSNQPQHF. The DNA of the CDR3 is TGTGCCAGCAGTTCTGGGACAGGGGGACTATATAGCAATCAGCCCCAGCATTTT.

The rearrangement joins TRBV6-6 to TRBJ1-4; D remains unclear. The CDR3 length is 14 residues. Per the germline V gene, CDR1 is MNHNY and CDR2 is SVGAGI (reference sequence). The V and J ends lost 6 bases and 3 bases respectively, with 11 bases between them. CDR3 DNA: TGTGCCAGCAGCCATACAAGTTCTAATGAAAAACTGTTTTTT. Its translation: CASSHTSSNEKLFF.

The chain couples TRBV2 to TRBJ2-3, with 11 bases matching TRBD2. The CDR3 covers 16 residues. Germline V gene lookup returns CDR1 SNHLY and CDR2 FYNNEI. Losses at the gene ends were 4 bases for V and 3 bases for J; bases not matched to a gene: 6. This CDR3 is CASSVTSGGLTDTQYF. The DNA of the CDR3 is TGTGCCAGCAGTGTTACTAGCGGGGGATTGACAGATACGCAGTATTTT.

The CDR3, as DNA: TGTGCCAGCAGCACAGGGGCCGCAGGCTACACCTTC. Amino acids: CASSTGAAGYTF. The rearrangement links TRBV5-6 to TRBJ1-2; 7 nucleotides agree with TRBD1. Germline V gene data show CDR1 as SGHDT and CDR2 as YYEEEE. This CDR3 spans 12 amino acids. Germline trimming cut 4 bases from V and 8 bases from J; bases unmatched to any gene: 5.

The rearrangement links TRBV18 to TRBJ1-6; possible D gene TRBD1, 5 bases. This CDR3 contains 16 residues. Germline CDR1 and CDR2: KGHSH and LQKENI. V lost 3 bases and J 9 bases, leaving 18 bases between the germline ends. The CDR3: CASSPYAGVLASPLHF. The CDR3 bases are TGTGCCAGCTCACCTTACGCGGGGGTTCTCGCTTCACCCCTCCACTTT.

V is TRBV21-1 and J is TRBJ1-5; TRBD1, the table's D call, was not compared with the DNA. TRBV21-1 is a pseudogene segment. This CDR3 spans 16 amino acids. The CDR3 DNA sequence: TGTGCCAGCAGCAAAGAGGGGACAGGCAGACATCAGCCCCAGCATTTT. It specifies CASSKEGTGRHQPQHF.

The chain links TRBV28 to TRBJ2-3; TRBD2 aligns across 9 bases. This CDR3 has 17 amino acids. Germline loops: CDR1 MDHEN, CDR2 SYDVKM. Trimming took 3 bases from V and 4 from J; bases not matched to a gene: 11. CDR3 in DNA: TGTGCCAGCAGTTTTTCACGGACTAGCGATTTAGCAGATACGCAGTATTTT. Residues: CASSFSRTSDLADTQYF.

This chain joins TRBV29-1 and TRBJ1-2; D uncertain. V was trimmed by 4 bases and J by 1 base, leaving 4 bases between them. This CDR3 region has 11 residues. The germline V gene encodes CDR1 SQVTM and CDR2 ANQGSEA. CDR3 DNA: TGCAGCGTTGCGGGTAACTATGGCTACACCTTC. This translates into CSVAGNYGYTF.

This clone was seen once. CDR3 nucleotide sequence: TGTGCCAGCAGTCCGACAGGCCAAAATGAAAAACTGTTTTTT. Its protein product is CASSPTGQNEKLFF. This chain joins TRBV6-6 and TRBJ1-4, with D tentatively TRBD1 (6 bases). Germline values: CDR1 MNHNY, CDR2 SVGAGI (reference sequence). The CDR3 runs 14 residues. V was clipped by 5 bases and J by 5 bases, with 12 bases between them.

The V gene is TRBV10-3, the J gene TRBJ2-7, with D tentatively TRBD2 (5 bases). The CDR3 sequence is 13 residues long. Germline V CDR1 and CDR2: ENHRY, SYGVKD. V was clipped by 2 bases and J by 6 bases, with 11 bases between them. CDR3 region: CAISEEAAGEQYF. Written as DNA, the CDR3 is TGTGCCATCAGTGAGGAGGCGGCGGGCGAGCAGTACTTC.

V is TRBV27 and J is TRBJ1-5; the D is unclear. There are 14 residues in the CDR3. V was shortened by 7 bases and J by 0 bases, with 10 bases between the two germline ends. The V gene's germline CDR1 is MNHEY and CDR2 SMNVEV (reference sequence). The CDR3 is CASTPDSSNQPQHF. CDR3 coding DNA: TGTGCCAGCACTCCAGACTCTAGCAATCAGCCCCAGCATTTT.